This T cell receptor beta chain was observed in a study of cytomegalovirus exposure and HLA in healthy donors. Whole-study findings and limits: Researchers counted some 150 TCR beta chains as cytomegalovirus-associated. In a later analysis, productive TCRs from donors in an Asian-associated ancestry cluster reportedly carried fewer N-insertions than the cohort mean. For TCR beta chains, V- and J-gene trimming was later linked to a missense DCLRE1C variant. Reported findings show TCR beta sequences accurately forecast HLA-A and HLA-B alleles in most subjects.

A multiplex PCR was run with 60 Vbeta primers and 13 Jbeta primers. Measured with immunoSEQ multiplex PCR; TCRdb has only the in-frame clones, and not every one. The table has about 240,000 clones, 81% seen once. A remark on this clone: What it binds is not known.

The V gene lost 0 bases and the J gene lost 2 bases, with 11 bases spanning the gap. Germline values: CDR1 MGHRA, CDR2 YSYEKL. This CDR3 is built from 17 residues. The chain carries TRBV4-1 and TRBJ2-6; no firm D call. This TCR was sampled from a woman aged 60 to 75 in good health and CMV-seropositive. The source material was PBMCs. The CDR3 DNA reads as TGCGCCAGCAGCCAAGATCACAGTCCCGCTGGGGCCAACGTCCTGACTTTC. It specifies CASSQDHSPAGANVLTF.